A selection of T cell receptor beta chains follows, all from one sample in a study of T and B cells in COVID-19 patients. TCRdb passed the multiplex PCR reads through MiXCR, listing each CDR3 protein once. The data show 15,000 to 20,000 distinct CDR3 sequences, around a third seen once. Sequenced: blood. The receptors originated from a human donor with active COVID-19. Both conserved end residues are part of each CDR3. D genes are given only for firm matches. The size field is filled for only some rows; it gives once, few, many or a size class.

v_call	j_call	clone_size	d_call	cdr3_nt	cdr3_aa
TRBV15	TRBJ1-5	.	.	TGTGCCACCAGCAGAGCGACAGGCTCGATGGAGCCCCAGCATTTT	CATSRATGSMEPQHF
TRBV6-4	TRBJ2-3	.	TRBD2	TGTGCCAGCAGTTTAGGTAGCGGGGGGGTGGATACGCAGTATTTT	CASSLGSGGVDTQYF
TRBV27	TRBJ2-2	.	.	TGTGCCAGCAGCGACAACCACTATCGGACCGGGGAGCTGTTTTTT	CASSDNHYRTGELFF
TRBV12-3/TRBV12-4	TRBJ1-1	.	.	TGTGCCAGCAGTAGAGCGCTGAACACTGAAGCTTTCTTT	CASSRALNTEAFF
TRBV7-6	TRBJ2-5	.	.	TGTGCCAGCAGCTTAGTTAACCAAGACACCCAGTACTTC	CASSLVNQDTQYF
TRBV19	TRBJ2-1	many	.	TGTGCCAGTAGTATCGTTATAGCTGGGAGCTCCTACAATGAGCAGTTCTTC	CASSIVIAGSSYNEQFF
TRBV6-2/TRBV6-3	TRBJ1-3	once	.	TGTGCCAGCACACACCGAAACACCATATATTTT	CASTHRNTIYF
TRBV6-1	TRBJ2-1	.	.	TGTGCCAGCAACGTGGGGGCTCTCCTCCACAATGAGCAGTTCTTC	CASNVGALLHNEQFF
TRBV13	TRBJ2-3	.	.	TGTGCCAGCAGCTCCCGAGGGGGGGGATCGCAGTATTTT	CASSSRGGGSQYF
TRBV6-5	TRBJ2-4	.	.	TGTGCCAGCGGGGGAGCTCAAGCCAAAAACATTCAGTACTTC	CASGGAQAKNIQYF
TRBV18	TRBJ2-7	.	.	TGTGCCAGCTCACCAACTACGACCCCCAACTACGAGCAGTACTTC	CASSPTTTPNYEQYF
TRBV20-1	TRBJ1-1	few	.	TGCAGTGCTAGGGGTGGACAGGAAGCTTTCTTT	CSARGGQEAFF
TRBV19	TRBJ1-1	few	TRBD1	TGTGCCAGTAAGCACAGGGGGCACACTGAAGCTTTCTTT	CASKHRGHTEAFF
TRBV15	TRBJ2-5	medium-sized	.	TGTGCCACCAGCAGAGATCGTGTAACAGAGACCCAGTACTTC	CATSRDRVTETQYF
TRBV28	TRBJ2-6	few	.	TGTGCCAGGGACAGAGTCTACCGGGTTGGGGCCAACGTCCTGACTTTC	CARDRVYRVGANVLTF
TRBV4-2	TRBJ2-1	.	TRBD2	TGTGCCAGCAGCCAAGATGCGGGGGGGCTCGACAATGAGCAGTTCTTC	CASSQDAGGLDNEQFF
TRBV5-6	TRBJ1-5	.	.	TGTGCCAGCAGCCGCCGGGCGAAATATAGCAATCAGCCCCAGCATTTT	CASSRRAKYSNQPQHF
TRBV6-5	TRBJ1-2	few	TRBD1	TGTGCCAGCAGTCGACCGGGTCAGGGGGACTATGGCTACACCTTC	CASSRPGQGDYGYTF
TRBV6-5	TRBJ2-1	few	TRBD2	TGTGCCAGCAGCCCTGGGACTAGCGGGGGGGGTGAGCAGTTCTTC	CASSPGTSGGGEQFF
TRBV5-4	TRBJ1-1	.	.	TGTGCCAGCAGCGGGGGAGGGGGGCAGACTCCAACTTTCTTT	CASSGGGGQTPTFF
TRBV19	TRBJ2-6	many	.	TGTGCCAGTACCCCTGACCCCTCTGGGGCCAACGTCCTGACTTTC	CASTPDPSGANVLTF
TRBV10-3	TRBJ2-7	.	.	TGTGCCATCAGAGACAGCTACGAGCAGTACTTC	CAIRDSYEQYF
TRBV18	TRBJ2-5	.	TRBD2	TGTGCCAGCTCACCTACTAGCGGGGGAGAGACCCAGTACTTC	CASSPTSGGETQYF
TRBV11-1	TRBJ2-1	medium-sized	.	TGTGCCAGCAGTCCTCTAGGGCTAGTCACCAATGAGCAGTTCTTC	CASSPLGLVTNEQFF
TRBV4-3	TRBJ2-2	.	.	TGCGCCAGCAGCGAAGACAGGAACACCGGGGAGCTGTTTTTT	CASSEDRNTGELFF
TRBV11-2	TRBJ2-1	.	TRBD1	TGTGCCAGCAGCTTGGACAGGGGGCGAAACAATGAGCAGTTCTTC	CASSLDRGRNNEQFF
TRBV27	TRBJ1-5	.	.	TGTGCCAGCAGTGGGAGGTATAGCAATCAGCCCCAGCATTTT	CASSGRYSNQPQHF
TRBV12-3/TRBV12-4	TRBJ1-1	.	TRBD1	TGTGCCAGCAGCTATTACAGGGGCACTGAAGCTTTCTTT	CASSYYRGTEAFF
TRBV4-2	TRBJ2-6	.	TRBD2	TGTGCCAGCAGCCAAGATTCACTAGCGGGGGCTAAGTCTGGGGCCAACGTCCTGACTTTC	CASSQDSLAGAKSGANVLTF
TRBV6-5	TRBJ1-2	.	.	TGTGCCAGCAGTGAATTAACAGGGTATGGCTACACCTTC	CASSELTGYGYTF
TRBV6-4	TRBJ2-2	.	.	TGTGCCAGCAGTGGGGGCGAGGATAACACCGGGGAGCTGTTTTTT	CASSGGEDNTGELFF
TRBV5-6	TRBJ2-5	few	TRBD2	TGTGCCAGCAGCTTAGGGACTAGGCGGGTAGGGGAGACCCAGTACTTC	CASSLGTRRVGETQYF
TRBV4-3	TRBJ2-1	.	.	TGCGCCAGCAGCCATGGGCGACTGATTGATGAGCAGTTCTTC	CASSHGRLIDEQFF
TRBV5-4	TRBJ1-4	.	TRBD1	TGTGCCAGCAGCTCGGGACAGGGGGCACCAACTAATGAAAAACTGTTTTTT	CASSSGQGAPTNEKLFF
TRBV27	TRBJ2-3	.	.	TGTGCCAGCAGTTTCCTCTCTAGCAGGGATACGCAGTATTTT	CASSFLSSRDTQYF
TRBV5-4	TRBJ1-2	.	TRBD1	TGTGCCAGCAGCGGACAGGGGGTCGGTGGCTACACCTTC	CASSGQGVGGYTF
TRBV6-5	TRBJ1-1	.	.	TGTGCCAGCAGTTATCCGGGACGGATGAACACTGAAGCTTTCTTT	CASSYPGRMNTEAFF
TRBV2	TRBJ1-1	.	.	TGTGCCAGCAGTGAAGACCTCAGCCAGGAAGGTCCCGAAGCTTTCTTT	CASSEDLSQEGPEAFF
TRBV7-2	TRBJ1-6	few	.	TGTGCCAGCAGATTACCAGGGTTGTATAATTCACCCCTCCACTTT	CASRLPGLYNSPLHF
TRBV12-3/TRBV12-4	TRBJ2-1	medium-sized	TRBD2	TGTGCCAGCACCCTGGGACTAGCGGGGGCGGGTGAGCAGTTCTTC	CASTLGLAGAGEQFF
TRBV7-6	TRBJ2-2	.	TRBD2	TGTGCCAGCAGCTTAAGCGGGACTAGCGGGGAGCTGTTTTTT	CASSLSGTSGELFF
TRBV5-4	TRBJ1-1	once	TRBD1	TGTGCCAGCAGCTCACTCACAGGGGGCACTGAAGCTTTCTTT	CASSSLTGGTEAFF
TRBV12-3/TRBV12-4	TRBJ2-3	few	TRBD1	TGTGCCAGCAGCACCGGGACAGGGCGCACAGATACGCAGTATTTT	CASSTGTGRTDTQYF
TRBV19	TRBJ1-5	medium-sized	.	TGTGCCAGTAACGTGCAGGGAATCTTAAGCAATCAGCCCCAGCATTTT	CASNVQGILSNQPQHF
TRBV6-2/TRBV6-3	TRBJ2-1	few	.	TGTGCCAGCAGTTTGACCGGGACGGCCTACAATGAGCAGTTCTTC	CASSLTGTAYNEQFF
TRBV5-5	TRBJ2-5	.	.	TGTGCCAGCAGCTTGCAGACCCTTGGGGGGCAAGAGACCCAGTACTTC	CASSLQTLGGQETQYF
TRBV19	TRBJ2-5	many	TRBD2	TGTGCCAGTAGTATGGTTAGCGGGGGAGAAGAGACCCAGTACTTC	CASSMVSGGEETQYF
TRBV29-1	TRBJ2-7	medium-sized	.	TGCAGCGTTGAACGTGATAAATTTCCCTACGAGCAGTACTTC	CSVERDKFPYEQYF
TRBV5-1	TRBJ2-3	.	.	TGTGCCAGCAGCCCCCTGGGGGGGGGGGCCACAGATACGCAGTATTTT	CASSPLGGGATDTQYF
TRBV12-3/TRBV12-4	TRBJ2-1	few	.	TGTGCCAGCAATTCGGAGGGGCGGGACAATGAGCAGTTCTTC	CASNSEGRDNEQFF
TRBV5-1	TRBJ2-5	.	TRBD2	TGCGCCAGCAGCCCGAGAGCTAGCGGGGGGGGCCAAGAGACCCAGTACTTC	CASSPRASGGGQETQYF
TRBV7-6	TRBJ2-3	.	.	TGTGCCAGCAGCCAAGACCGCGGGCAGGGCACAGATACGCAGTATTTT	CASSQDRGQGTDTQYF
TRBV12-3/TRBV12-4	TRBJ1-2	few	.	TGTGCCAGCAGTCTTGCCGGGTATGGCTACACCTTC	CASSLAGYGYTF
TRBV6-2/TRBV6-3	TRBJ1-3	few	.	TGTGCCAGCCAGTCCGGAAACACCATATATTTT	CASQSGNTIYF
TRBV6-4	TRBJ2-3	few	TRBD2	TGTGCCAGCAGTGAGGCCGGGACTAGCGGGGGTGCAGATACGCAGTATTTT	CASSEAGTSGGADTQYF